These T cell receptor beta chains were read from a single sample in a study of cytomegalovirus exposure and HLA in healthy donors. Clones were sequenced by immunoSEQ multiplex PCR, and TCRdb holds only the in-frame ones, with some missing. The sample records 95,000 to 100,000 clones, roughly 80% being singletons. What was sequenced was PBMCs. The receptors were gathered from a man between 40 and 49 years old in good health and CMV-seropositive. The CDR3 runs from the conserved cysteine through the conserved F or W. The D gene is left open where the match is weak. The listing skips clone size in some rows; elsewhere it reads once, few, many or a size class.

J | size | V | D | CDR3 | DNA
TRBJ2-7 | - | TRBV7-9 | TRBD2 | CASSPFSGGYEQYF | TGTGCCAGCAGCCCCTTTTCGGGGGGCTACGAGCAGTACTTC
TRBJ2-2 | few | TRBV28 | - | CASSLLGGGSGPGELFF | TGTGCCAGCAGTTTATTAGGAGGGGGCTCAGGCCCCGGGGAGCTGTTTTTT
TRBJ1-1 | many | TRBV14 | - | CASRQWRGLGDTEAFF | TGTGCCAGCCGACAATGGCGGGGCCTGGGAGACACTGAAGCTTTCTTT
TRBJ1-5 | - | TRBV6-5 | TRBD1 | CASKVQGTGDQPQHF | TGTGCCAGCAAAGTACAGGGGACGGGGGATCAGCCCCAGCATTTT
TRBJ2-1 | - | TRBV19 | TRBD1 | CASTSSGTGSYNEQFF | TGTGCCAGTACGTCCTCTGGGACAGGGTCCTACAATGAGCAGTTCTTC
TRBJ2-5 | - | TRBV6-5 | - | CASRKLSGGQETQYF | TGTGCCAGCAGGAAGCTCTCAGGGGGGCAGGAGACCCAGTACTTC
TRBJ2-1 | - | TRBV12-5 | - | CASGFGPVNEQFF | TGTGCTAGTGGTTTCGGTCCCGTCAATGAGCAGTTCTTC
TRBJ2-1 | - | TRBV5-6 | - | CASSFRPREEQFF | TGTGCCAGCAGCTTTAGGCCTCGGGAGGAGCAGTTCTTC
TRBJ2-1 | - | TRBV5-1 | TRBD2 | CASSGNSGGASNEQFF | TGCGCCAGCAGCGGGAATAGCGGGGGGGCCTCCAATGAGCAGTTCTTC
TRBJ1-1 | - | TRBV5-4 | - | CASTPTGMNTEAFF | TGTGCCAGCACCCCGACAGGCATGAACACTGAAGCTTTCTTT
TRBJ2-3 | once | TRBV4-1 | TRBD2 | CASSSSTSGFSTDTQYF | TGCGCCAGCAGCTCCTCGACTAGCGGATTTAGCACAGATACGCAGTATTTT
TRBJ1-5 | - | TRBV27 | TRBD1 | CASSMGQGSNQPQHF | TGTGCCAGCAGTATGGGACAGGGGAGCAATCAGCCCCAGCATTTT
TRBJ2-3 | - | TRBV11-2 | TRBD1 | CASSLDGGQEGTDTQYF | TGTGCCAGCAGCTTAGATGGGGGACAGGAGGGCACAGATACGCAGTATTTT
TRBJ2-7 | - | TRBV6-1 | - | CASDRTGGSYEQYF | TGTGCCAGCGACCGGACTGGGGGGTCCTACGAGCAGTACTTC
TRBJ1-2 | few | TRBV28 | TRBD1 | CASSLSGGGLRGYTF | TGTGCCAGCAGTTTGTCAGGGGGCGGTCTTCGTGGCTACACCTTC
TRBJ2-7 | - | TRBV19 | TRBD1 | CASSTLSGTGGFYEQYF | TGTGCCAGCAGTACACTTTCCGGGACAGGGGGCTTCTACGAGCAGTACTTC
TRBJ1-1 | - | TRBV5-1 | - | CASSLRSPNTEAFF | TGCGCCAGCAGCTTGCGGAGTCCGAACACTGAAGCTTTCTTT
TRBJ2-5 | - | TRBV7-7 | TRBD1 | CASSRDRQETQYF | TGTGCTAGCAGCCGGGACAGACAAGAGACCCAGTACTTC
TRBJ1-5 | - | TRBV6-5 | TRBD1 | CASRPPGTGNQPQHF | TGTGCCAGCAGGCCTCCCGGGACAGGGAATCAGCCCCAGCATTTT
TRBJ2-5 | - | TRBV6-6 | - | CASSLQGEETQYF | TGTGCCAGCAGTTTACAGGGAGAAGAGACCCAGTACTTC
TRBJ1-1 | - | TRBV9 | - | CASSVVTEAFF | TGTGCCAGCAGCGTAGTAACTGAAGCTTTCTTT
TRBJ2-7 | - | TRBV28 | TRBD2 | CASRTGGLAVRYEQYF | TGTGCCAGCAGGACCGGGGGACTAGCCGTAAGATACGAGCAGTACTTC
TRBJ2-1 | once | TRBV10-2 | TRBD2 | CASSEWSGSSSYNEQFF | TGCGCCAGCAGTGAGTGGAGCGGGAGTAGCTCCTACAATGAGCAGTTCTTC
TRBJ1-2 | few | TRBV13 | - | CASSWGRGGRVGTGYTF | TGTGCCAGCAGCTGGGGGCGGGGGGGCAGGGTAGGAACCGGCTACACCTTC
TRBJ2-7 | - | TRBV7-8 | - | CASSITTDYEQYF | TGTGCCAGCAGCATTACGACAGATTACGAGCAGTACTTC
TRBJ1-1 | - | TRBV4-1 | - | CASSQVSALGRGEAFF | TGCGCCAGCAGCCAAGTGTCGGCCCTCGGGAGGGGTGAAGCTTTCTTT
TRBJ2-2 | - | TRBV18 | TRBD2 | CASSPPGLAGVGELFF | TGTGCCAGCTCACCTCCGGGACTAGCGGGAGTCGGGGAGCTGTTTTTT
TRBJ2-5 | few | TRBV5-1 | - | CASSLASETQYF | TGCGCCAGCAGCTTGGCCTCAGAGACCCAGTACTTC
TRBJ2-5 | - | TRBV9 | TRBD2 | CASSVLAGGQETQYF | TGTGCCAGCAGCGTACTAGCGGGGGGGCAAGAGACCCAGTACTTC
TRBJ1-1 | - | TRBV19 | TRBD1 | CASSIGNRGLTEAFF | TGTGCCAGTAGTATAGGTAACAGGGGGCTCACTGAAGCTTTCTTT
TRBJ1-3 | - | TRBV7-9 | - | CASSPGEISGNTIYF | TGTGCCAGCAGCCCCGGGGAGATCTCTGGAAACACCATATATTTT
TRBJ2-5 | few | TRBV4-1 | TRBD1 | CASSQLTGGLWETQYF | TGCGCCAGCAGCCAGCTGACAGGGGGCTTATGGGAGACCCAGTACTTC
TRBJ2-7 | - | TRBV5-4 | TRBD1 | CASSLSWDRGSYEQYF | TGTGCCAGCAGCTTGTCATGGGACAGGGGTTCCTACGAGCAGTACTTC
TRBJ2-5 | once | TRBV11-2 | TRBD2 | CASSGGLAEQETQYF | TGTGCCAGCAGCGGAGGACTAGCGGAACAAGAGACCCAGTACTTC
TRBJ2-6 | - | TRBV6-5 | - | CASSYSGANVLTF | TGTGCCAGCAGTTATTCGGGGGCCAACGTCCTGACTTTC
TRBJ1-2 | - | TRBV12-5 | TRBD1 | CASGLVRAAGGFYGYTF | TGTGCTAGTGGTTTGGTACGAGCCGCAGGGGGCTTCTATGGCTACACCTTC
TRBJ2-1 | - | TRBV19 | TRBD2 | CASSSSSGASSYNEQFF | TGTGCCAGTAGTTCCTCTAGCGGGGCGAGCTCCTACAATGAGCAGTTCTTC
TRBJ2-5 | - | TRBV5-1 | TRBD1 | CASSPGQVETQYF | TGCGCCAGCAGCCCGGGACAGGTAGAGACCCAGTACTTC
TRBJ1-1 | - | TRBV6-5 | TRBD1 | CASSPGGGLNTEAFF | TGTGCCAGCAGCCCAGGGGGAGGTTTGAACACTGAAGCTTTCTTT
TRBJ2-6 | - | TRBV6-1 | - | CASSDRVTGANVLTF | TGTGCCAGCAGTGACAGGGTAACCGGGGCCAACGTCCTGACTTTC
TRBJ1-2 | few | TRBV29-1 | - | CSGGGEGQYGYTF | TGCAGCGGTGGGGGGGAGGGTCAATATGGCTACACCTTC
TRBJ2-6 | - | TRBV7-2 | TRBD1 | CASRFSGTGVSGANVLTF | TGTGCCAGCAGGTTTTCCGGGACAGGGGTCTCTGGGGCCAACGTCCTGACTTTC
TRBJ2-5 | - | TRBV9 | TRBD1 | CASSPGQGVETQYF | TGTGCCAGCAGCCCAGGACAGGGAGTGGAGACCCAGTACTTC
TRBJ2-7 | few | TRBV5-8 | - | CASSGDSTYEQYF | TGTGCCAGCAGCGGTGACAGTACCTACGAGCAGTACTTC
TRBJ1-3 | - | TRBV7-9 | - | CASSWTGGNTIYF | TGTGCCAGCAGTTGGACGGGGGGAAACACCATATATTTT
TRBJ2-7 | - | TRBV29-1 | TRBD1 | CSWGDRVGEQYF | TGCAGCTGGGGGGACAGGGTGGGCGAGCAGTACTTC
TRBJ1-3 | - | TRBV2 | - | CASSVQGDGNTIYF | TGTGCCAGCAGTGTTCAGGGTGACGGGAACACCATATATTTT
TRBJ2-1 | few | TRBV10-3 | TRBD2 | CAISIKRELEQFF | TGTGCCATCAGTATCAAGCGGGAGCTTGAGCAGTTCTTC
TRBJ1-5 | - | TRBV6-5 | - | CASSISAGQPQHF | TGTGCCAGCAGTATAAGCGCGGGTCAGCCCCAGCATTTT
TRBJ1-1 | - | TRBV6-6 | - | CASSRGQMNTEAFF | TGTGCCAGCAGCCGCGGACAGATGAACACTGAAGCTTTCTTT
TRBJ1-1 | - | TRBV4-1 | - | CASSQEKWGGTEAFF | TGCGCCAGCAGCCAAGAAAAATGGGGGGGGACTGAAGCTTTCTTT